This TCR beta chain is drawn from a study of T cell responses to AZD1222 COVID-19 vaccine. Note on this clone: Antigen unknown.

Study outcomes and limitations: Targets within unmutated variant regions were reportedly found for nearly half of spike-specific TCRs.

Clones were sequenced by immunoSEQ multiplex PCR, and TCRdb holds only the in-frame ones, with some missing. The repertoire holds roughly 130,000 clones, around 90% seen once, with approximately 19% in the top ten. The starting material was peripheral blood, obtained on day 0 of MenACWY control vaccination. This TCR came from an adult in good health.

The DNA for the CDR3 is TGTGCCAGCAGGGCCGGGACCCCAGTGGGGACTGAAGCTTTCTTT. Translation gives CASRAGTPVGTEAFF. The genes are TRBV28 and TRBJ1-1; maybe TRBD1 (5 bases). The CDR3 has 15 amino acids. V lost 6 bases, J lost 5 bases, and 19 bases lay in between. Germline CDR1 MDHEN, CDR2 SYDVKM.